A selection of T cell receptor beta chains follows, all from one sample in a study of resident and recirculating memory T cells in vitiligo. Method: immunoSEQ multiplex PCR; TCRdb's copy keeps in-frame clones and lacks some. The sample shows about 76,000 clones, 90% to 95% of them seen only once. Material: blood. The source is a male donor with vitiligo. Each CDR3 is given with its conserved first and last residue. A D gene is named only where the DNA matches it firmly. A clone size is listed for some rows: how often the clone was seen (once, few, many), or a class if it is expanded.

>16|TRBV28|NA|NA|TRBJ2-4
TGTGCCAGCAGTTTATGGGACTCTATAGCCAAAAACATTCAGTACTTC
CASSLWDSIAKNIQYF
>17|TRBV28|TRBD2|NA|TRBJ2-6
TGTGCCAGCAGTTCTGGGGGGGTCCCCTCTGGGGCCAACGTCCTGACTTTC
CASSSGGVPSGANVLTF
>15|TRBV11-1|TRBD1|NA|TRBJ2-7
TGTGCCAGCAGCTTAGGAGGACAGGGTTACTACGAGCAGTACTTC
CASSLGGQGYYEQYF
>15|TRBV18|NA|NA|TRBJ1-1
TGTGCCAGCTCACCGGGATGGGGGGAGAACACTGAAGCTTTCTTT
CASSPGWGENTEAFF
>14|TRBV29-1|NA|NA|TRBJ1-1
TGCAGCGTAGAGGGACAAGTAACGGGCACTGAAGCTTTCTTT
CSVEGQVTGTEAFF
>15|TRBV10-1|NA|NA|TRBJ2-3
TGCGCCAGCGCCCCCGGGGAGTTTGTTCGAGATACGCAGTATTTT
CASAPGEFVRDTQYF
>12|TRBV28|NA|once|TRBJ2-7
TGTGCCAGCAGGACAGGTTTCTACGAGCAGTACTTC
CASRTGFYEQYF
>14|TRBV6-5|NA|NA|TRBJ2-3
TGTGCCAGCAGTGGACTGGCGGGCACAGATACGCAGTATTTT
CASSGLAGTDTQYF
>14|TRBV29-1|NA|once|TRBJ2-7
TGCAGCGTTGTCCTCCGGGACACTTCCTACGAGCAGTACTTC
CSVVLRDTSYEQYF
>15|TRBV19|TRBD1|NA|TRBJ1-1
TGTGCCAGTAGTATTCCAGGGGGGATGAACACTGAAGCTTTCTTT
CASSIPGGMNTEAFF
>15|TRBV7-2|NA|NA|TRBJ1-1
TGTGCCAGCAGCACCCGACCGGGACTAAACACTGAAGCTTTCTTT
CASSTRPGLNTEAFF
>15|TRBV28|NA|NA|TRBJ1-5
TGTGCCAGCACTAGCGCAGGATCTAGCAATCAGCCCCAGCATTTT
CASTSAGSSNQPQHF
>14|TRBV28|TRBD2|NA|TRBJ2-1
TGTGCCAGCAGAGGGACCGGGGGGTACAATGAGCAGTTCTTC
CASRGTGGYNEQFF
>16|TRBV6-6|TRBD1|once|TRBJ2-3
TGTGCCAGCAGTTACTCCTCACAGGGGGCGCGAGATACGCAGTATTTT
CASSYSSQGARDTQYF
>16|TRBV6-6|TRBD2|NA|TRBJ2-5
TGTGCCAGCAGTTATGGGATAGCGGGAGGGCAAGAGACCCAGTACTTC
CASSYGIAGGQETQYF
>15|TRBV5-1|TRBD2|NA|TRBJ2-1
TGCGCCAGCAGCTTGGAACCAGCGGGAGGGAATGAGCAGTTCTTC
CASSLEPAGGNEQFF
>17|TRBV7-8|TRBD2|NA|TRBJ2-1
TGTGCCAGCAGCTTACATGGCGGGAGGGGTTCCTACAATGAGCAGTTCTTC
CASSLHGGRGSYNEQFF
>19|TRBV27|TRBD2|NA|TRBJ2-3
TGTGCCAGCAGTCCGACTGGGGGGGGACTACGCCTAAGCACAGATACGCAGTATTTT
CASSPTGGGLRLSTDTQYF
>15|TRBV5-1|NA|NA|TRBJ2-3
TGCGCCAGCAGCTTGCCGGAGAGGGCCACAGATACGCAGTATTTT
CASSLPERATDTQYF
>16|TRBV18|TRBD1|NA|TRBJ1-2
TGTGCCAGCTCACCACCGGGGACAGGGTCTAACTATGGCTACACCTTC
CASSPPGTGSNYGYTF
>16|TRBV5-1|NA|NA|TRBJ1-1
TGCGCCAGCAGCCCTTTCCCCGACAGGACGAACACTGAAGCTTTCTTT
CASSPFPDRTNTEAFF
>16|TRBV28|NA|NA|TRBJ1-2
TGTGCCAGCAGTTTAAGATCAGGGAGGCGACTCTATGGCTACACCTTC
CASSLRSGRRLYGYTF
>14|TRBV5-1|NA|NA|TRBJ1-4
TGCGCCAGCAGCGCTAGGGAGTCTAATGAAAAACTGTTTTTT
CASSARESNEKLFF
>12|TRBV7-2|NA|NA|TRBJ2-1
TGTGCCAGCAGCCCCTACTCGAGTGAGCAGTTCTTC
CASSPYSSEQFF
>16|TRBV7-2|NA|NA|TRBJ1-5
TGTGCCAGCAGCTTAACGATCCGGCAGGCGTCTCAGCCCCAGCATTTT
CASSLTIRQASQPQHF
>14|TRBV21-1|NA|NA|TRBJ2-7
TGTGCCAGCAGAGCCCGGGACAGACGCTACGAGCAGTACTTC
CASRARDRRYEQYF
>14|TRBV28|TRBD1|once|TRBJ2-7
TGTGCCAGCAGCTCCCCGGGACAGGCGTACGAGCAGTACTTC
CASSSPGQAYEQYF
>15|TRBV5-4|TRBD1|NA|TRBJ2-5
TGTGCCAGCAGCCCGAGGGACAGGATGAAAGAGACCCAGTACTTC
CASSPRDRMKETQYF
>17|TRBV11-3|TRBD2|NA|TRBJ2-5
TGTGCCAGCAGCTCCACTTTAGCGGGAGAAGGCCAAGAGACCCAGTACTTC
CASSSTLAGEGQETQYF
>14|TRBV21-1|NA|once|TRBJ2-7
TGTGCCAGCAGCACCAGACAGGGTCCCTGCGAGCAGTACTTC
CASSTRQGPCEQYF
>16|TRBV7-9|NA|NA|TRBJ1-1
TGTGCCAGCAGCGACGAGGTTTGGGGCGCGAACACTGAAGCTTTCTTT
CASSDEVWGANTEAFF